This T cell receptor (beta chain) is drawn from a study of cytotoxic CD8 clonotypes in ibrutinib-treated CLL. Looking at the study overall: The patient breakdown showed around 10 relapsed/refractory and around 16 treatment-naive cases, with some 18 IGHV unmutated. Whole-study results and caveats: The public clonotypes identified were infrequent and showed contraction or stability on treatment. While tracking circulating CD8+ T-cell counts, baseline clonality exceeded that of age-matched healthy donors.

Produced via immunoSEQ multiplex PCR; TCRdb's table is partial and in-frame only. The profile shows around 130,000 clones, roughly 84% of them singletons. As concerns this clone: What it binds is unknown. Other DNA sequences in the sample encode the same CDR3.

The CDR3 loop spans 11 amino acids. V was shortened by 2 bases and J by 3 bases, with 0 bases between the two germline ends. The germline gives CDR1 KGHSH, CDR2 LQKENI. The chain employs TRBV18 and TRBJ2-3, with unresolved D. This specimen consisted of PBMCs, obtained after 24 months of ibrutinib treatment. The TCR originated in a human donor with chronic lymphocytic leukemia. CDR3 amino acids: CASSPTDTQYF. In DNA form, the CDR3 reads TGTGCCAGCTCACCAACAGATACGCAGTATTTT.